A selection of T cell receptor beta chains follows, all from one sample in a study of Ad26.COV2.S vaccination and SARS-CoV-2 variants. Assay used: immunoSEQ multiplex PCR; TCRdb lists only in-frame clones, some missing. This table has about 180,000 clones, roughly 87% appearing once. This material consisted of peripheral blood, taken after recovery from COVID-19. These receptors were obtained from a human donor who had recovered from COVID-19. CDR3s include the opening cysteine and the closing phenylalanine or tryptophan. Fields, in order: J gene, D gene, clone size, V gene, CDR3 protein, CDR3 DNA. The D gene is left open where the match is weak. Clone size, where shown, is once, few, many, or a class for clones that have expanded.

TRBJ1-1 TRBD1 - TRBV6-5 CASSQRGRLAFF TGTGCCAGCAGTCAAAGGGGGCGGTTAGCTTTCTTT
TRBJ2-5 - - TRBV18 CASSPGPSQETQYF TGTGCCAGCTCACCAGGGCCAAGCCAAGAGACCCAGTACTTC
TRBJ2-2 - - TRBV9 CASSPETGELFF TGTGCCAGCAGCCCAGAGACCGGGGAGCTGTTTTTT
TRBJ2-3 TRBD1 - TRBV11-2 CASSRDRITDTQYF TGTGCCAGCAGCCGGGACAGAATCACAGATACGCAGTATTTT
TRBJ2-2 - once TRBV6-1 CASSDVPGTGELFF TGTGCCAGCAGTGATGTCCCGGGTACCGGGGAGCTGTTTTTT
TRBJ2-1 - - TRBV19 CASSIDMEGRHNEQFF TGTGCCAGTAGTATAGATATGGAGGGACGCCACAATGAGCAGTTCTTC
TRBJ2-4 - - TRBV5-1 CASSLATVTKNIQYF TGCGCCAGCAGCTTGGCCACAGTCACCAAAAACATTCAGTACTTC
TRBJ1-3 - - TRBV11-3 CASSFGVGNTIYF TGTGCCAGCAGCTTTGGGGTTGGAAACACCATATATTTT
TRBJ1-6 - once TRBV2 CASSREYSPLHF TGTGCCAGCAGCCGCGAGTATTCACCCCTCCACTTT
TRBJ1-1 - - TRBV2 CASSVKRTTEAFF TGTGCCAGCAGTGTAAAGAGGACAACGGAAGCTTTCTTT
TRBJ2-5 TRBD2 - TRBV2 CASRPERAGGRFGETQYF TGTGCCAGCAGGCCCGAGCGGGCGGGAGGTCGGTTCGGAGAGACCCAGTACTTC
TRBJ2-5 TRBD1 once TRBV27 CASSSPGQGQETQYF TGTGCCAGCAGCAGTCCGGGACAGGGGCAAGAGACCCAGTACTTC
TRBJ1-2 - - TRBV12-3/TRBV12-4 CASSLRGFEGYTF TGTGCCAGCAGTTTAAGGGGCTTCGAGGGCTACACCTTC
TRBJ2-1 - - TRBV18 CASSPLASFYNEQFF TGTGCCAGCTCACCATTGGCTAGCTTCTACAATGAGCAGTTCTTC
TRBJ2-1 - - TRBV3-1/TRBV3-2 CASSQGSVEFF TGTGCCAGCAGCCAGGGTAGCGTCGAGTTCTTC
TRBJ2-1 TRBD2 - TRBV7-3 CASSPKRLAANEQFF TGTGCCAGCAGCCCTAAAAGACTAGCGGCAAATGAGCAGTTCTTC
TRBJ1-1 - - TRBV11-2 CASSVGSNTEAFF TGTGCCAGCAGCGTGGGCTCGAACACTGAAGCTTTCTTT
TRBJ2-5 TRBD1 - TRBV5-6 CASSPGTVSETQYF TGTGCCAGCAGCCCCGGGACAGTTTCCGAGACCCAGTACTTC
TRBJ2-5 TRBD1 - TRBV23-1 CASSPRGRGYRETQYF TGCGCCAGCAGTCCAAGGGGGCGCGGATACCGTGAGACCCAGTACTTC
TRBJ2-7 TRBD2 - TRBV5-1 CASSPSGGFNEQYF TGCGCCAGCAGCCCGAGCGGGGGGTTCAACGAGCAGTACTTC
TRBJ2-1 - - TRBV7-6 CASSPTPEPYNEQFF TGTGCCAGCAGCCCCACCCCCGAACCCTACAATGAGCAGTTCTTC
TRBJ1-5 - few TRBV12-3/TRBV12-4 CASSLLAQPQHF TGTGCCAGCAGTTTACTGGCTCAGCCCCAGCATTTT
TRBJ2-2 TRBD1 - TRBV6-5 CASRKPQGSTGELFF TGTGCCAGCAGGAAACCACAGGGGAGCACCGGGGAGCTGTTTTTT
TRBJ2-5 TRBD2 - TRBV6-5 CASSSWTSGSEETQYF TGTGCCAGCAGTTCATGGACTAGCGGGAGCGAGGAGACCCAGTACTTC
TRBJ1-4 TRBD1 once TRBV6-5 CASGRQGENEKLFF TGTGCCAGCGGAAGACAGGGGGAGAATGAAAAACTGTTTTTT
TRBJ2-7 TRBD2 - TRBV4-2 CASSQEGLAGGTYEQYF TGTGCCAGCAGCCAAGAGGGACTAGCGGGAGGGACGTACGAGCAGTACTTC
TRBJ2-7 - - TRBV7-9 CASSRTVSYEQYF TGTGCCAGCAGCCGGACAGTCTCCTACGAGCAGTACTTC
TRBJ2-7 - - TRBV10-3 CAISEFQYEQYF TGTGCCATCAGTGAATTCCAGTACGAGCAGTACTTC
TRBJ1-5 - - TRBV6-6 CASRVGQGLQPQHF TGTGCCAGCAGGGTGGGGCAGGGACTGCAGCCCCAGCATTTT
TRBJ1-2 TRBD1 once TRBV5-6 CASSMDRGQTTYGYTF TGTGCCAGCAGCATGGACAGGGGACAAACTACCTATGGCTACACCTTC
TRBJ2-1 - - TRBV16 CASSQFSYNEQFF TGTGCCAGCAGCCAATTTTCCTACAATGAGCAGTTCTTC
TRBJ1-1 - - TRBV9 CASSVGTNTEAFF TGTGCCAGCAGCGTAGGGACGAACACTGAAGCTTTCTTT
TRBJ1-3 - - TRBV2 CATRKVPPNTIYF TGTGCCACCCGGAAGGTCCCACCTAACACCATATATTTT
TRBJ1-2 TRBD1 - TRBV29-1 CSVGTGSLYGYTF TGCAGCGTTGGGACAGGGTCACTCTATGGCTACACCTTC
TRBJ1-2 - - TRBV7-8 CASSREGPANYGYTF TGTGCCAGCAGCCGGGAAGGGCCAGCTAACTATGGCTACACCTTC
TRBJ1-4 TRBD1 - TRBV30 CAWSVGNTGAINEKLFF TGTGCCTGGAGTGTGGGAAATACAGGGGCAATTAATGAAAAACTGTTTTTT
TRBJ1-2 - - TRBV5-4 CASSFSGHLLYGYTF TGTGCCAGCAGCTTTTCGGGACACCTACTCTATGGCTACACCTTC
TRBJ1-1 TRBD1 - TRBV11-2 CASSPWTGESTEAFF TGTGCCAGCAGCCCCTGGACAGGGGAGAGCACTGAAGCTTTCTTT
TRBJ2-3 - - TRBV18 CASSPVVDTQYF TGTGCCAGCTCACCAGTGGTAGATACGCAGTATTTT
TRBJ2-7 TRBD2 - TRBV7-2 CASSLVSGGYEQYF TGTGCCAGCAGCTTAGTTTCGGGGGGCTACGAGCAGTACTTC
TRBJ2-7 TRBD2 - TRBV5-1 CASSSSGGSSYEQYF TGCGCCAGCAGCTCCTCGGGAGGGAGCTCCTACGAGCAGTACTTC
TRBJ2-1 TRBD1 - TRBV7-9 CASSLAGDRSYNEQFF TGTGCCAGCAGCTTAGCGGGGGACAGGAGTTACAATGAGCAGTTCTTC
TRBJ1-2 TRBD1 - TRBV2 CASSSDRNYGYTF TGTGCCAGCAGTTCGGACAGGAACTATGGCTACACCTTC
TRBJ2-5 - - TRBV25-1 CASSEYHREASQYF TGTGCCAGCAGTGAATACCACAGGGAGGCGTCCCAGTACTTC
TRBJ2-7 - - TRBV14 CASSQDYWRDIREQYF TGTGCCAGCAGCCAAGATTATTGGCGGGACATTCGAGAGCAGTACTTC
TRBJ2-1 TRBD2 - TRBV6-1 CASSEERGGSNEQFF TGTGCCAGCAGTGAAGAGCGGGGGGGTAGTAATGAGCAGTTCTTC
TRBJ2-7 - once TRBV5-4 CASSLGTASYEQYF TGTGCCAGCAGCTTGGGGACCGCCTCCTACGAGCAGTACTTC
TRBJ2-2 - - TRBV30 CAWSARGGGPLNGELFF TGTGCCTGGAGTGCCCGGGGCGGGGGCCCCCTCAACGGGGAGCTGTTTTTT
TRBJ1-6 - - TRBV28 CASSNPGYGNSPLHF TGTGCCAGCAGTAACCCCGGTTATGGAAATTCACCCCTCCACTTT
TRBJ1-1 - - TRBV2 CASREPGEAFF TGTGCCAGCAGGGAACCAGGAGAAGCTTTCTTT
TRBJ1-2 - - TRBV7-9 CASSLGTDTYGYTF TGTGCCAGCAGCTTAGGGACAGACACCTATGGCTACACCTTC
TRBJ2-5 - - TRBV3-1/TRBV3-2 CASSPLTGRETQYF TGTGCCAGCAGCCCTCTCACCGGGCGTGAGACCCAGTACTTC
TRBJ1-3 - - TRBV7-2 CASSLLAAGTGNTIYF TGTGCCAGCAGCTTACTAGCCGCAGGGACGGGAAACACCATATATTTT